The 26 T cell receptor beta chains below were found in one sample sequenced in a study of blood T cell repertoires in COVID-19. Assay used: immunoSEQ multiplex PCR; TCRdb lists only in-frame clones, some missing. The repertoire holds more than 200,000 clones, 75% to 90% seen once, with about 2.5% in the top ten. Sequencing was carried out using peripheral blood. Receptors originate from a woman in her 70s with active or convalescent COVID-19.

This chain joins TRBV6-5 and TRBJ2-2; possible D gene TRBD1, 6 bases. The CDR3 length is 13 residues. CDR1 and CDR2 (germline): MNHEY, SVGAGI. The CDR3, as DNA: TGTGCAACCGGGTCAGGGGACACCGGGGAGCTGTTTTTT. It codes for CATGSGDTGELFF.

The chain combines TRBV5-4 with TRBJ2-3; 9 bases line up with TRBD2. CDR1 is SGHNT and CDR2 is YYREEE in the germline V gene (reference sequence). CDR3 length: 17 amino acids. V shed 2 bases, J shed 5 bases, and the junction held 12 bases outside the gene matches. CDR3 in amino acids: CASSFTTAGGNEDTQYF. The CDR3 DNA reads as TGTGCCAGCAGCTTTACGACAGCGGGGGGCAACGAAGATACGCAGTATTTT.

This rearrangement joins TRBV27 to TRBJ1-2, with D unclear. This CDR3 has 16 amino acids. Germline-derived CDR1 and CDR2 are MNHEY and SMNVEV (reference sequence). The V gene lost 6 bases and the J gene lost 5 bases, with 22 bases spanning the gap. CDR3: CASSHPQPDGIYGYTF. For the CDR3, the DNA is TGTGCCAGCAGCCACCCCCAACCGGACGGGATTTATGGCTACACCTTC.

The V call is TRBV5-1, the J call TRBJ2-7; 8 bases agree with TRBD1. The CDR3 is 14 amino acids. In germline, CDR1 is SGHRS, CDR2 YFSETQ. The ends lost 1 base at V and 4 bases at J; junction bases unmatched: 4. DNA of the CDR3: TGCGCCAGCAGCTTGACAGGGGGTGTGTACGAGCAGTACTTC. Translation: CASSLTGGVYEQYF.

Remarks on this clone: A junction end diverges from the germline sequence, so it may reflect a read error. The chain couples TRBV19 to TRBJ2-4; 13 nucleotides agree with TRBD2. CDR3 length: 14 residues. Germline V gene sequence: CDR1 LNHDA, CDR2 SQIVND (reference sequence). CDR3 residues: CASSATSGRASRHF. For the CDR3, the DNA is TGTGCCAGTAGTGCCACTAGCGGGAGGGCCTCAAGGCACTTC.

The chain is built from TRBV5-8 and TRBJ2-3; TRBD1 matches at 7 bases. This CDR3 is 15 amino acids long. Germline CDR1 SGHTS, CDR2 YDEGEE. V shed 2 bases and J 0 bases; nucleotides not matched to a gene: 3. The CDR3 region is CASSLRTGSTDTQYF. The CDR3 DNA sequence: TGTGCCAGCAGCTTACGGACAGGAAGCACAGATACGCAGTATTTT.

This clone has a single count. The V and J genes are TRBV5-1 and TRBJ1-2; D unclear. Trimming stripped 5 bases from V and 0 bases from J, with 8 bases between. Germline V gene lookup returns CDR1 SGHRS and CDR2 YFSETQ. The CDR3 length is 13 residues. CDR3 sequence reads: CASRDGTNYGYTF. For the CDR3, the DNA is TGCGCCAGCAGAGATGGCACTAACTATGGCTACACCTTC.

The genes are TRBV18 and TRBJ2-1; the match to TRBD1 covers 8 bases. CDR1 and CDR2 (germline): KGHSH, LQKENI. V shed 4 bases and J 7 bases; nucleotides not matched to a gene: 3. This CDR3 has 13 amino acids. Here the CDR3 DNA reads TGTGCCAGCTCACTCACAGGGGGGAATGAGCAGTTCTTC. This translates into CASSLTGGNEQFF.

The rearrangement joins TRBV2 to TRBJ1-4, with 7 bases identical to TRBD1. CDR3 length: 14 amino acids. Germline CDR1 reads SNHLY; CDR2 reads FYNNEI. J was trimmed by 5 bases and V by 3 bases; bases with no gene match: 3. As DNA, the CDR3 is TGTGCCAGCAGTGACGCACAGGGGAATGAAAAACTGTTTTTT. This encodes CASSDAQGNEKLFF.

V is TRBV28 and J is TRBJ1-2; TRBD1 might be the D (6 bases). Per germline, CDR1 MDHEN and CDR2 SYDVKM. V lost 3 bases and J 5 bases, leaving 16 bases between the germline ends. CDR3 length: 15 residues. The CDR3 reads CASSLQGIGGYGYTF. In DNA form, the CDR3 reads TGTGCCAGCAGTTTGCAGGGGATAGGGGGATATGGCTACACCTTC.

The CDR3 coding sequence is TGCGCCAGCAGCCAAGAGACAGGGACGCAGTATTTT. It translates to CASSQETGTQYF. The V and J genes are TRBV4-1 and TRBJ2-3; 7 bases match TRBD1. The CDR3 consists of 12 residues. Germline V CDR1 and CDR2: MGHRA, YSYEKL. Trimming removed 0 bases from V and 9 bases from J; junction bases left unmatched: 0.

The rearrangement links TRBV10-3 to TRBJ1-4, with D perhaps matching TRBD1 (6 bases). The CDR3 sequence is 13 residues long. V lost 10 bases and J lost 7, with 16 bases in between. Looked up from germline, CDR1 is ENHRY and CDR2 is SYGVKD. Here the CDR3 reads CATTREGGEKLFF. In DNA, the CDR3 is TGTGCCACAACGAGGGAAGGGGGTGAAAAACTGTTTTTT.

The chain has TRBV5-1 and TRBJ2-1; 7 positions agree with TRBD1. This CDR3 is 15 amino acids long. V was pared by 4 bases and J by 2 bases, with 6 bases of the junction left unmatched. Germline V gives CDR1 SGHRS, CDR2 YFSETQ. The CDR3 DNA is TGCGCCAGCAGCCTTGGACAGGACCCCTACAATGAGCAGTTCTTC. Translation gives CASSLGQDPYNEQFF.

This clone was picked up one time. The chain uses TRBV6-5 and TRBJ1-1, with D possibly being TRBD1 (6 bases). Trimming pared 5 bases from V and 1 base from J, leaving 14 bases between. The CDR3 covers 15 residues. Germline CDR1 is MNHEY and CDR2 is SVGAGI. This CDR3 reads CASSPQQGGNTEAFF. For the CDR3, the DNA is TGTGCCAGCAGTCCTCAACAAGGGGGGAACACTGAAGCTTTCTTT.

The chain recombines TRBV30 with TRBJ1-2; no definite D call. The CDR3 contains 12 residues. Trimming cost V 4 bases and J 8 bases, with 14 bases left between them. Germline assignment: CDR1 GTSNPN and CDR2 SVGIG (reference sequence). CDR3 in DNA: TGTGCCTGGATGACCGGAGAAAGGGGCTACACCTTC. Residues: CAWMTGERGYTF.

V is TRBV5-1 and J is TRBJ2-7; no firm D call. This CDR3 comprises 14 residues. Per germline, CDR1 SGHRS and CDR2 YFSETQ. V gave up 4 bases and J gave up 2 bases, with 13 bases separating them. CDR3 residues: CASSPIGDTYEQYF. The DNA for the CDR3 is TGCGCCAGCAGCCCGATAGGAGATACCTACGAGCAGTACTTC.

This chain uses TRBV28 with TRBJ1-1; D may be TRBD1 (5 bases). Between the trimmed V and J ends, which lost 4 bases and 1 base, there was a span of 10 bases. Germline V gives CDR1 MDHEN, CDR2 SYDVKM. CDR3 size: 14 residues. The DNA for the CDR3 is TGTGCCAGCAGTTCCAGGGCTCCGAACACTGAAGCTTTCTTT. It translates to CASSSRAPNTEAFF.

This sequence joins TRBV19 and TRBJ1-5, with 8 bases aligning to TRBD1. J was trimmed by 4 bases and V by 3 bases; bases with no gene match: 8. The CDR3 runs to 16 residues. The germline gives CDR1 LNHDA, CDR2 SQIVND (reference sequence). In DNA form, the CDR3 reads TGTGCCAGTAGTATTATCGGACAGGGAACGAATCAGCCCCAGCATTTT. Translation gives CASSIIGQGTNQPQHF.

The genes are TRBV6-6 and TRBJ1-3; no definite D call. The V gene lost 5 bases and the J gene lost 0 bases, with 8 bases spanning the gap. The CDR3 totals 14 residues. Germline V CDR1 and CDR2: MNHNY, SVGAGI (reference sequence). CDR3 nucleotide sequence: TGTGCCAGCAGTCCTGGACTCTCTGGAAACACCATATATTTT. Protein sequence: CASSPGLSGNTIYF.

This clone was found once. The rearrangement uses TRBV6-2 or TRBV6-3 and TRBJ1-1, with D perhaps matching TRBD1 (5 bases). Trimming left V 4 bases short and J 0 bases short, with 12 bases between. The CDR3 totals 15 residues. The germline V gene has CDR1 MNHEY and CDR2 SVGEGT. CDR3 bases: TGTGCCAGCAGTTCCCCGACAGAGATGAACACTGAAGCTTTCTTT. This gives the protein CASSSPTEMNTEAFF.

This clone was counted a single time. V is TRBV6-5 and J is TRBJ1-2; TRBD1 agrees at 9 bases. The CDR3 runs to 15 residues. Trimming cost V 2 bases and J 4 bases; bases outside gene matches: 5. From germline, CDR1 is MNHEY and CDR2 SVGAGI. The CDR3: CASSYGTGNGYGYTF. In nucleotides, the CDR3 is TGTGCCAGCAGTTACGGGACAGGGAATGGCTATGGCTACACCTTC.

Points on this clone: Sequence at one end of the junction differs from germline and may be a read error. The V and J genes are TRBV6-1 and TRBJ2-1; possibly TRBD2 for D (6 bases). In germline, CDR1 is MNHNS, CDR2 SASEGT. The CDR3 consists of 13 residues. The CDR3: CASSEETGLPRVF. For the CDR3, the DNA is TGTGCCAGCAGTGAAGAAACGGGACTCCCCCGTGTCTTC.

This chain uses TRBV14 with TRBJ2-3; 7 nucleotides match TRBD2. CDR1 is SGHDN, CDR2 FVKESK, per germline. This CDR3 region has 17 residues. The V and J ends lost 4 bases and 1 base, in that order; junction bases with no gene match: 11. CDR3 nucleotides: TGTGCCAGCAGCCTCTATATGGGCGGGGGAGGCACAGATACGCAGTATTTT. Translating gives CASSLYMGGGGTDTQYF.

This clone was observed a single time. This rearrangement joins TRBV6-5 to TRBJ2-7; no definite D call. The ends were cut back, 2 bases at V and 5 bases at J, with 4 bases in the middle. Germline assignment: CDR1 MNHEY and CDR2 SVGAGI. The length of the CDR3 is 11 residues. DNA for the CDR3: TGTGCCAGCAGTTACCCAAACGAGCAGTACTTC. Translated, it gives CASSYPNEQYF.

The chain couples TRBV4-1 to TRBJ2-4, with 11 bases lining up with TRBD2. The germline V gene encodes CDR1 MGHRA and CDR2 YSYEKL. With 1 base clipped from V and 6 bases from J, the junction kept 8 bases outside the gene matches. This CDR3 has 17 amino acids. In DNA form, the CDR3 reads TGCGCCAGCAGCCAAGCCGGGACTAGCGGATGGGGAAACATTCAGTACTTC. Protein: CASSQAGTSGWGNIQYF.

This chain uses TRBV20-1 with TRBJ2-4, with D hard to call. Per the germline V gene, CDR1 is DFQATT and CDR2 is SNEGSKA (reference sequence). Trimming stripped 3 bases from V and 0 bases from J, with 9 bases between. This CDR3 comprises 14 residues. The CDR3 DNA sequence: TGCAGTGCTAGTTGGCCCCTAGCCAAAAACATTCAGTACTTC. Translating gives CSASWPLAKNIQYF.